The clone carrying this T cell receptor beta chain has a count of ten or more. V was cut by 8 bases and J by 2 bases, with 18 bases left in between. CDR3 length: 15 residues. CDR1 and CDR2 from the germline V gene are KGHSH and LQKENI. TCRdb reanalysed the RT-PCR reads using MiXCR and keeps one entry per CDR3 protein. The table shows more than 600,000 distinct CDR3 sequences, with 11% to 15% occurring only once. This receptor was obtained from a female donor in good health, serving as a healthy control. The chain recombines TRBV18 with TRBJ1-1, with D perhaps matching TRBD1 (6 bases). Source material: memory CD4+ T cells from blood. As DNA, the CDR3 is TGTGCCAGCCGCGGCGGGGGCAGTCTAAACACTGAAGCTTTCTTT. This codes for CASRGGGSLNTEAFF. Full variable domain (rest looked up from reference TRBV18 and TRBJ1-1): NAGVMQNPRHLVRRRGQEARLRCSPMKGHSHVYWYRQLPEEGLKFMVYLQKENIIDESGMPKERFSAEFPKEGPSILRIQQVVRGDSAAYFCASRGGGSLNTEAFFGQGTRLTVV.